Each of the 20 T cell receptor beta chains below was sequenced from the same sample in a study of blood T cell repertoires in COVID-19. The table came from immunoSEQ multiplex PCR; TCRdb's copy has only in-frame clones and leaves some out. The sample records 210,000 or so clones, about nine tenths being singletons. The source material was peripheral blood. Receptor source: a man aged 40-49 years with acute or convalescent COVID-19.

The chain recombines TRBV2 with TRBJ1-5, with 7 bases lining up with TRBD1. Germline assignment: CDR1 SNHLY and CDR2 FYNNEI. V shed 4 bases and J 1 base; nucleotides not matched to a gene: 4. The CDR3 contains 15 residues. The chain's CDR3 is CASSGRGQSNQPQHF. CDR3 DNA sequence: TGTGCCAGCAGTGGGAGGGGACAGAGCAATCAGCCCCAGCATTTT.

This clone appeared once. The chain employs TRBV18 and TRBJ1-1; 8 positions agree with TRBD1. The CDR3 is made up of 18 amino acids. The V gene end was trimmed by 3 bases and the J gene end by 5 bases; junction bases not matched to a gene: 17. Looked up from germline, CDR1 is KGHSH and CDR2 is LQKENI. Here the CDR3 DNA reads TGTGCCAGCTCACCGCGAGGATCGCAGGGGGCAAGGTGGACTGAAGCTTTCTTT. As protein: CASSPRGSQGARWTEAFF. The full variable domain, its missing parts supplied by reference TRBV18 and TRBJ1-1, is NAGVMQNPRHLVRRRGQEARLRCSPMKGHSHVYWYRQLPEEGLKFMVYLQKENIIDESGMPKERFSAEFPKEGPSILRIQQVVRGDSAAYFCASSPRGSQGARWTEAFFGQGTRLTVV.

The chain couples TRBV12-3 or TRBV12-4 to TRBJ1-4, with a tentative D call TRBD1 (6 bases). CDR3 length equals 11 residues. Trimming stripped 6 bases from V and 16 bases from J, with 15 bases between. The DNA for the CDR3 is TGTGCCAGCAGCCCTGGCAGGGGACAGTTTTTT. This sequence encodes CASSPGRGQFF.

This clone has a single count. The gene calls are TRBV30 and TRBJ1-2, with D perhaps matching TRBD1 (5 bases). Trimming removed 2 bases from V and 8 bases from J, with 12 bases in between. In germline, CDR1 is GTSNPN, CDR2 SVGIG (reference sequence). CDR3 size: 12 residues. In DNA, the CDR3 is TGTGCCTGGAGTTTAAGGGGAGGCGGCTACACCTTC. Translated: CAWSLRGGGYTF.

The rearrangement joins TRBV27 to TRBJ2-7; 8 nucleotides match TRBD1. Unmatched junction bases numbered 10, after V lost 6 bases and J lost 0 bases. The germline V gene encodes CDR1 MNHEY and CDR2 SMNVEV (reference sequence). The CDR3 length is 16 residues. In DNA form, the CDR3 reads TGTGCCAGCAGCAAATTAACAGGGGGGAGCTCCTACGAGCAGTACTTC. Protein: CASSKLTGGSSYEQYF.

This sequence joins TRBV7-8 and TRBJ2-6, with a possible D match to TRBD1 (6 bases). Per germline, CDR1 SGHVS and CDR2 FQNEAQ. Between the trimmed V and J ends, which lost 0 bases and 0 bases, there was a span of 12 bases. This CDR3 region has 18 residues. CDR3 region: CASSLAPRTASGANVLTF. The CDR3 DNA sequence: TGTGCCAGCAGCTTAGCGCCCAGGACAGCCTCTGGGGCCAACGTCCTGACTTTC.

This clone was counted only a few times. V gene TRBV28 combines with J gene TRBJ1-2, with 7 nucleotides matching TRBD1. Germline CDR1 is MDHEN and CDR2 is SYDVKM. After removal of 4 bases from V and 2 bases from J, the junction contained 1 base not matched to a gene. This CDR3 is built from 13 residues. In nucleotides, the CDR3 is TGTGCCAGCAGTTCCAGGGGGAACTATGGCTACACCTTC. It yields the protein CASSSRGNYGYTF.

The chain uses TRBV5-1 and TRBJ2-5; 14 bases are a match to TRBD2. The CDR3 runs to 22 residues. Germline loops: CDR1 SGHRS, CDR2 YFSETQ. The trim removed 4 bases at V and 3 bases at J, leaving 23 bases unmatched. The CDR3 here is CASSPWTSGGPVRLALEETQYF. The CDR3 region has the DNA TGCGCCAGCAGCCCCTGGACTAGCGGGGGGCCCGTCCGGTTGGCCCTGGAAGAGACCCAGTACTTC.

The rearrangement joins TRBV7-2 to TRBJ2-1; 8 nucleotides agree with TRBD2. V shed 6 bases and J 3 bases; nucleotides not matched to a gene: 7. Germline values: CDR1 SGHTA, CDR2 FQGNSA. The CDR3 spans 15 residues. The CDR3 loop is CASRRSGANYNEQFF. The CDR3 DNA reads as TGTGCCAGCAGACGTAGCGGGGCGAACTACAATGAGCAGTTCTTC.

The J gene is TRBJ1-2, the V gene TRBV30; D is uncertain. The CDR3 length is 13 residues. Germline loops: CDR1 GTSNPN, CDR2 SVGIG (reference sequence). Deletions cut 1 base from V and 5 bases from J, with 11 bases between. This chain's CDR3 is CAWSAGNTYGYTF. The CDR3 bases are TGTGCCTGGAGTGCCGGGAATACTTATGGCTACACCTTC.

This chain joins TRBV6-5 and TRBJ2-4; tentatively, D is TRBD1 (6 bases). This CDR3 is built from 13 residues. Germline V lookup: CDR1 MNHEY, CDR2 SVGAGI. V lost 7 bases and J 8 bases, leaving 15 bases between the germline ends. The CDR3 bases are TGTGCCAGCACCCGGACAGTGGGGGACATTCAGTACTTC. Translating it yields CASTRTVGDIQYF.

The V call is TRBV29-1, the J call TRBJ2-1; TRBD2 matches at 9 bases. The CDR3 has 15 amino acids. CDR1 is SQVTM and CDR2 is ANQGSEA in the germline V gene. With V trimmed by 7 bases and J by 2 bases, 9 bases remained unmatched. The CDR3 DNA follows: TGCAGCGGGATGCTAGGCGGGGGGGCCTACAATGAGCAGTTCTTC. Translated, it gives CSGMLGGGAYNEQFF.

This clone was seen more than once but under ten times. This chain connects TRBV24-1 to TRBJ1-1, with D possibly being TRBD1 (6 bases). Germline V gives CDR1 KGHDR, CDR2 SFDVKD. Trimming removed 3 bases from V and 1 base from J, with 8 bases in between. This CDR3 region has 14 residues. The CDR3 region has the DNA TGTGCCACCAGTGATAGGACAGCGAACACTGAAGCTTTCTTT. Protein sequence: CATSDRTANTEAFF.

This clone has only one observation. The gene calls are TRBV2 and TRBJ1-4; TRBD1 matches 9 bases. Trimming at V came to 9 bases and at J to 6 bases, leaving 2 bases not matched to a gene. The CDR3 contains 12 residues. Germline V gene data show CDR1 as SNHLY and CDR2 as FYNNEI. CDR3 in amino acids: CASRDRDEKLFF. In DNA form, the CDR3 reads TGTGCCAGTCGGGACAGGGATGAAAAACTGTTTTTT.

The chain couples TRBV19 to TRBJ2-3, with 12 bases matching TRBD2. CDR1 and CDR2 from the germline V gene are LNHDA and SQIVND (reference sequence). The J segment lost 3 bases and the V segment lost 1 base, leaving 5 bases of the junction unmatched. The CDR3 sequence is 17 residues long. In DNA, the CDR3 is TGTGCCAGTAGTATAGGGACTAGCGGGGTCCGAACAGATACGCAGTATTTT. Translation: CASSIGTSGVRTDTQYF.

The CDR3 sequence: CASSVDHRANTEAFF. The DNA for the CDR3 is TGTGCCAGCAGCGTAGACCACAGGGCAAACACTGAAGCTTTCTTT. The chain combines TRBV9 with TRBJ1-1, with D possibly matching TRBD1 (6 bases). The CDR3 covers 15 residues. V was clipped by 0 bases and J by 2 bases, with 11 bases between them. CDR1 SGDLS and CDR2 YYNGEE come from the germline V gene.

This CDR3 is CASSIGANEQFF. CDR3 in DNA: TGTGCCAGTAGTATTGGAGCGAATGAGCAGTTCTTC. This chain uses TRBV19 with TRBJ2-1; D remains unclear. The ends were cut back, 3 bases at V and 7 bases at J, with 7 bases in the middle. This CDR3 is built from 12 residues. Germline assignment: CDR1 LNHDA and CDR2 SQIVND (reference sequence).

The chain employs TRBV7-9 and TRBJ1-4, with D uncertain. In germline, CDR1 is SEHNR, CDR2 FQNEAQ (reference sequence). The CDR3 is 12 residues long. Deletions cut 6 bases from V and 8 bases from J, with 10 bases between. The DNA for the CDR3 is TGTGCCAGCAGGCCCCTGCAGGAAAAACTGTTTTTT. Translated, it gives CASRPLQEKLFF.

This clone appeared a few times. The J gene is TRBJ2-3, the V gene TRBV10-1, with 11 bases identical to TRBD1. Germline CDR1 reads WNHNN; CDR2 reads SYGVQD (reference sequence). CDR3 length: 15 amino acids. The V segment lost 2 bases and the J segment 2 bases; nucleotides outside the gene matches: 0. CDR3 sequence (DNA): TGCGCCAGCAGTGAGGGACAGGGGGCCACAGATACGCAGTATTTT. It yields the protein CASSEGQGATDTQYF.

CDR3 sequence: CASSPTTGNTEAFF. The CDR3, as DNA: TGCGCCAGCAGCCCCACCACAGGGAACACTGAAGCTTTCTTT. This chain links TRBV5-1 with TRBJ1-1, with D tentatively TRBD1 (5 bases). Trimming stripped 4 bases from V and 1 base from J, with 11 bases between. Germline V gene data show CDR1 as SGHRS and CDR2 as YFSETQ. The CDR3 loop spans 14 amino acids.